A selection of T cell receptor beta chains follows, all from one sample in a study of OX40 agonist ivuxolimab in advanced cancers. Only in-frame clones appear in the TCRdb table, and some are missing; sequencing was by immunoSEQ multiplex PCR. The sample comprises 65,000 or so clones, 88% of which are singletons, and approximately 5.4% rests with the top ten. This specimen was CD4+ or CD8+ T cells sorted from blood, taken in a trial of the OX40 agonist ivuxolimab. Every receptor here comes from an adult with an advanced solid tumor such as melanoma, head and neck, liver or kidney cancer. Each CDR3 is given with its conserved first and last residue. The D gene is left open where the match is weak. Where a row states a size, it is once, few, many or the class of an expanded clone; other rows omit it.

d_gene	v_gene	j_gene	abundance	CDR3nt	CDR3aa
-	TRBV12-2	TRBJ1-6	-	TGTGCAAGTCGCTGCTTTTGTATGGGCACAAAAGCGCCCCAGTTT	CASRCFCMGTKAPQF
-	TRBV7-2	TRBJ2-7	few	TGTGCCAGCAGCTTGATAAGGGAAGGCGACGAGCAGTACTTC	CASSLIREGDEQYF
-	TRBV7-7	TRBJ2-5	few	TGTGCTAGCAGCCCTCCCGTGGGGTCGACAGGTGGAGAGACCCAGTACTTC	CASSPPVGSTGGETQYF
TRBD1	TRBV7-9	TRBJ1-2	-	TGTGCCAGCAGCTTGGGACAGAACTATGGCTACACCTTC	CASSLGQNYGYTF
TRBD1	TRBV28	TRBJ1-2	-	TGTGCCAGCGGGGACAGCTATGGCTACACCTTC	CASGDSYGYTF
TRBD1	TRBV19	TRBJ1-6	-	TGTGCCAGTAGTATAGACGACAGGGTTAATTCACCCCTCCACTTT	CASSIDDRVNSPLHF
-	TRBV25-1	TRBJ2-1	-	TGTGCCAGTCGAGACAGCTTATTCAATGAGCAGTTCTTC	CASRDSLFNEQFF
TRBD1	TRBV5-1	TRBJ2-7	once	TGCGCCAGCAGCCGACTACAGGGGGCGACTAACGAGCAGTACTTC	CASSRLQGATNEQYF
-	TRBV5-1	TRBJ1-2	-	TGCGCCAGCAGCTTGGACAGACTAAACTATGGCTACACCTTC	CASSLDRLNYGYTF
-	TRBV12-2	TRBJ1-1	-	TGTGCAAGTCGCTTAGTCCCCACGGGGGGACCTTTCATGAACACTGAAGCTTTCTTT	CASRLVPTGGPFMNTEAFF
TRBD2	TRBV7-9	TRBJ2-1	-	TGTGCCAGCAGCACGAAACAGGGGGGACTAGCGGAAAAAGGAAATGAGCAGTTCTTC	CASSTKQGGLAEKGNEQFF